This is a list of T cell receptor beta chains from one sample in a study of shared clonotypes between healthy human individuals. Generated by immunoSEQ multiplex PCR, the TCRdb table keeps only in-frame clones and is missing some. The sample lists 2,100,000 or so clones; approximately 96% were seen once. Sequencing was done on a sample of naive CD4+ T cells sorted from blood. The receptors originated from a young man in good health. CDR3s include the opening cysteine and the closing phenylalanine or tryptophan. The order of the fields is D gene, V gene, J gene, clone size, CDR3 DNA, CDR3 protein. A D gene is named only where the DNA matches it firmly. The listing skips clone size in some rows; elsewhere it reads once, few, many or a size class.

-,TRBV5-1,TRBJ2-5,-,TGCGCCAGCGGGGTAGGGGGAGGCCAAGAGACCCAGTACTTC,CASGVGGGQETQYF
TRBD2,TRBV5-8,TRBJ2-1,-,TGTGCCAGCAGCGCCGGACTAGCGGGTTTAAAGGAGCAGTTCTTC,CASSAGLAGLKEQFF
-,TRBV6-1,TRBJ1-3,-,TGTGCCTACAGGGAAGGAGGAAACACCATATATTTT,CAYREGGNTIYF
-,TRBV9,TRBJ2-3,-,TGTGCCAGCAGCGTAGCAAGGACAGATACGCAGTATTTT,CASSVARTDTQYF
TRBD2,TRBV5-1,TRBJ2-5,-,TGCGCCAGCAGCTACGGGACTAGGGGACAAGAGACCCAGTACTTC,CASSYGTRGQETQYF
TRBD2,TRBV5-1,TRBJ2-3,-,TGCGCCAGCAGCTTGTCACTAGCGGGGGCCACAGATACGCAGTATTTT,CASSLSLAGATDTQYF
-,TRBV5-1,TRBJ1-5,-,TGCGCCAGCAGCTTGGAAGGGACGGTAAATCAGCCCCAGCATTTT,CASSLEGTVNQPQHF
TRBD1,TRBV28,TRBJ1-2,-,TGTGCCAGCAGTTTTGGGACAGCCAACTATGGCTACACCTTC,CASSFGTANYGYTF
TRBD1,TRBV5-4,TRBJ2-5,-,TGTGCCAGCAGCTTGACCACAGGGGGCTATATCCAAGAGACCCAGTACTTC,CASSLTTGGYIQETQYF
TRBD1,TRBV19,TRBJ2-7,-,TGTGCCAGTAGTATCGCCACGACAGGGGTCTACGAGCAGTACTTC,CASSIATTGVYEQYF
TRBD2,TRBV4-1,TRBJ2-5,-,TGCGCCAGCAGCCAAGATCTAAGCGGGAGAGAGACCCAGTACTTC,CASSQDLSGRETQYF
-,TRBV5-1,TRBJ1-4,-,TGCGCCAGCAGCTTTGACGTAAATGAAAAACTGTTTTTT,CASSFDVNEKLFF
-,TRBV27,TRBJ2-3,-,TGTGCCAGCAGTGCGCGCACAGATACGCAGTATTTT,CASSARTDTQYF
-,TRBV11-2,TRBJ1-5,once,TGTGCCAGCAGCTTAGCCCCGGACCTCAATCAGCCCCAGCATTTT,CASSLAPDLNQPQHF
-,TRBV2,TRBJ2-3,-,TGTGCCAGCAGGGAAATGACGCAGTATTTT,CASREMTQYF
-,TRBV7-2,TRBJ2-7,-,TGTGCCAGCAGCTTAGAGGCGGTAAAAACCTACGAGCAGTACTTC,CASSLEAVKTYEQYF
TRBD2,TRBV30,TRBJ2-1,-,TGTGCCTGGAGACTAGCGGGGACGAGCTCCTACAATGAGCAGTTCTTC,CAWRLAGTSSYNEQFF
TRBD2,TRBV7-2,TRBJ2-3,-,TGTGCCAGCAGCCGGACTAGCGGGAAGGGAGATACGCAGTATTTT,CASSRTSGKGDTQYF
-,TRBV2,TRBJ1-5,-,TGTGCCAGCAGCGGGGGACGGAATAGCAATCAGCCCCAGCATTTT,CASSGGRNSNQPQHF
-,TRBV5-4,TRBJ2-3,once,TGTGCCAGCAGCCCAACCGGGACTGCTAGCACAGATACGCAGTATTTT,CASSPTGTASTDTQYF
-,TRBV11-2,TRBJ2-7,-,TGTGCCAGCAGCTTAGGCCCGGGAAAGGGCGAGCAGTACTTC,CASSLGPGKGEQYF
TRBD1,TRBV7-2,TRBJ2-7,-,TGTGCCAGCAGCCCCGGGACAGATTACGAGCAGTACTTC,CASSPGTDYEQYF
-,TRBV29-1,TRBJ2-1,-,TGCAGCGCTGGGCAGGGTGCCAATGAGCAGTTCTTC,CSAGQGANEQFF
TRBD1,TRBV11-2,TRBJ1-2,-,TGTGCCAGCAGCTTAGGGCCCGACAGGGACTATGGCTACACCTTC,CASSLGPDRDYGYTF
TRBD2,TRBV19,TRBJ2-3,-,TGTGCCAGTAGTATCGGACTAGCTTGGGGCACAGATACGCAGTATTTT,CASSIGLAWGTDTQYF
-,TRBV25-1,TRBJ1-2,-,TGTGCCAGCAGTGAATATATACTGGGTGAGGGCTACACCTTC,CASSEYILGEGYTF
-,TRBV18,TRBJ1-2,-,TGTGCCAGCTCACCAGGGGCGGACTATGGCTACACCTTC,CASSPGADYGYTF
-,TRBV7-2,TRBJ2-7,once,TGTGCCAGCAGCCCAAACGCGGGTGTAAACGAGCAGTACTTC,CASSPNAGVNEQYF
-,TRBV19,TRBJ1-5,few,TGTGCCAGTATGGAAGGGGATCAGCCCCAGCATTTT,CASMEGDQPQHF
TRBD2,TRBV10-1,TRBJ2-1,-,TGCGCCAGCGGACTAGCGGGGAGCTCCTACAATGAGCAGTTCTTC,CASGLAGSSYNEQFF
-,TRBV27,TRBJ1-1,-,TGTGCCAGCAGTTTATGGCAGGGAGCCACTGAAGCTTTCTTT,CASSLWQGATEAFF
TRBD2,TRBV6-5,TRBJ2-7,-,TGTGCCAGCGGCCGAGGAGAGCGGGGAGACTACGAGCAGTACTTC,CASGRGERGDYEQYF
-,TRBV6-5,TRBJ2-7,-,TGTGCCAGCAGTTGGAGCGCGCAGTCCAACGAGCAGTACTTC,CASSWSAQSNEQYF
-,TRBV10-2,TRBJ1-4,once,TGCGCCAGCAGCCCTCATGAAAAACTGTTTTTT,CASSPHEKLFF
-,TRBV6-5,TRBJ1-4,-,TGTGCCAGCAGTTACCTATCAGTGGGGACTAATGAAAAACTGTTTTTT,CASSYLSVGTNEKLFF
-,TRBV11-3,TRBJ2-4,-,TGTGCCAGCAGCTTAGATCCCTTTCCCCAGGAAAACATTCAGTACTTC,CASSLDPFPQENIQYF
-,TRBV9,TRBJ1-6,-,TGTGCCAGCAGCCCCGGACAGACTTCTAATTCACCCCTCCACTTT,CASSPGQTSNSPLHF
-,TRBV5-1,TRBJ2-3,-,TGCGCCAGCAGCCCTGGACTAACCACACTACCAGATACGCAGTATTTT,CASSPGLTTLPDTQYF
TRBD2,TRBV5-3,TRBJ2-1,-,TGTGCCAGAAGCAAGGCTAGCGGGAGTAGGCGTGAGCAGTTCTTC,CARSKASGSRREQFF
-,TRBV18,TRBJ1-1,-,TGTGCCAGCTCACCACTACAGGGAGCGGACACTGAAGCTTTCTTT,CASSPLQGADTEAFF
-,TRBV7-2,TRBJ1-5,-,TGTGCCAGCAGCATGGGGGCTAATCAGCCCCAGCATTTT,CASSMGANQPQHF
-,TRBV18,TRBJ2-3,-,TGTGCCAGCTCACCGCCAAGCACAGATACGCAGTATTTT,CASSPPSTDTQYF
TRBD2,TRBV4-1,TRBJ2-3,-,TGCGCCAGCAGCCAAGTCGGGGGGAGAGATACGCAGTATTTT,CASSQVGGRDTQYF
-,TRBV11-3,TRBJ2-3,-,TGTGCCAGCAGCTCCAGCTGGGACCAAGGGGCCCGCACAGATACGCAGTATTTT,CASSSSWDQGARTDTQYF
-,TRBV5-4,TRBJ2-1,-,TGTGCCAGCAGCTTGGATACGAAAAGCAAGGGGCAGTTCTTC,CASSLDTKSKGQFF
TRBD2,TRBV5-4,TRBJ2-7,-,TGTGCCAGCAGCAAAGAGGGCGGGGGGGTTTACGAGCAGTACTTC,CASSKEGGGVYEQYF
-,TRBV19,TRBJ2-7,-,TGTGCCAGTAGTATCGGGACGGGCCCTGACGAGCAGTACTTC,CASSIGTGPDEQYF
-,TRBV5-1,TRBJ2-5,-,TGCGCCAGCGGGACTCCTGAAGGAGAGACCCAGTACTTC,CASGTPEGETQYF